This T cell receptor beta chain was sequenced for a study of blood T cell repertoires in COVID-19 (dated by TCRdb to 2020 to 2021). At the level of the whole study: Samples from collaborators originated in the United States, Italy and Spain and spanned both the acute and convalescent phases of COVID-19. The samples were drawn from two sources: the first 160 participants of the ongoing ImmuneRACE study, and 1,000 to 1,500 subjects contributed by 6 global collaborators. The material from the prospective study consisted of cDNA or gDNA derived from T cells, B-cell-depleted T cells, or PBMCs. The dataset comprised deeply sampled blood TCRbeta repertoires from subjects exposed to, actively infected with, or recovered from COVID-19. HLA class I and class II types, where available, came from metadata supplied by the sample provider rather than from assay-based typing. A de-identified subject ID, COVID-19 status, age in years and sex were almost always included in the sample metadata. A freely available public database, intended as a resource for researchers studying the immune response to SARS-CoV-2, is where the repertoires were released.

TCRbeta CDR3 regions were amplified from genomic DNA by means of the immunoSEQ Assay, a bias-controlled multiplex PCR. The authors' analysis ran thus. Nucleated cell counts per sample were estimated from amplification of reference gene primers within the assay. To quantify the absolute abundance of each unique TCRbeta CDR3 rearrangement, sequence reads were collapsed and filtered. For each sample, productive Simpson clonality was calculated as the square root of Simpson's diversity index over productive rearrangements. This immuneACCESS table, as held by TCRdb, lists in-frame sequences with V and J called but not all clones. Of the missing ones, under half trace to an unresolved V gene in checked studies; the others have no known cause. For V, J and clone size, that table is used; D and trimming come from the DNA. Across this sample there are about 29,000 clones, with approximately 80% seen only once. The ten top clones hold more than 40% of the sample.

Each collaborating institution followed its own protocols to collect whole blood in K2EDTA tubes. For TCRbeta analysis, collaborators shipped samples as frozen whole blood, isolated PBMCs, or DNA extracted from either of those sample types. Comments on this clone: This clone's antigen is unknown. It has no much larger one-base neighbor in the sample; base qualities were not kept.

The CDR3 runs 15 residues from the cysteine to the phenylalanine. Only the CDR3 DNA stays, 45 bases, in frame from base 1. V was cut back by 3 bases and J by 8 bases, leaving a gap of 18 bases between them. Based on the germline V gene, the CDR1 and CDR2 sequences are SGDLS and YYNGEE. Summary of the overall study and its limitations: How much clinical and demographic metadata was included differed by source and by participant, and the metadata was provided uncurated.

The sequencing input was peripheral blood. The receptor's source is a woman between 65 and 79 years old with acute or convalescent COVID-19. The chain is made from TRBV9 and TRBJ1-3; TRBD1 could be the D gene, as 6 bases match. The base sequence is TGTGCCAGCAGCGCCCTACCGGGACAAGAGCACACCATATATTTT. It specifies CASSALPGQEHTIYF.